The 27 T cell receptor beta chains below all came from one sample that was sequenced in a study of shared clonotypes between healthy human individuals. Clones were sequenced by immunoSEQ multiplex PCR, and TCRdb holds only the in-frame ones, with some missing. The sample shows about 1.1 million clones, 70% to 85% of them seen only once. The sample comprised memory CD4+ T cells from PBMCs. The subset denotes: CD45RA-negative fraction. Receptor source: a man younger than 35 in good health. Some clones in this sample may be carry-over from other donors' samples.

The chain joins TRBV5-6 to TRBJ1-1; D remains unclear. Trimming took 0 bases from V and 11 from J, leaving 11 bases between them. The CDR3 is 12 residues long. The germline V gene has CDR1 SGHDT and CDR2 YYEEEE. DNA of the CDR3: TGTGCCAGCAGCTTGGATCCGGGTCGGGCTTTCTTT. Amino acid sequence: CASSLDPGRAFF.

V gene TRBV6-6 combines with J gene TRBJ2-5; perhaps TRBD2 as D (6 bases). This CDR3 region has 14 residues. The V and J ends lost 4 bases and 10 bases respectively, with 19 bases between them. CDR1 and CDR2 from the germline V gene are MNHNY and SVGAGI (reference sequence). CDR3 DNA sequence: TGTGCCAGCAGTTGGAGGGTCGGCGGAGTCGGCCAGTACTTC. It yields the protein CASSWRVGGVGQYF.

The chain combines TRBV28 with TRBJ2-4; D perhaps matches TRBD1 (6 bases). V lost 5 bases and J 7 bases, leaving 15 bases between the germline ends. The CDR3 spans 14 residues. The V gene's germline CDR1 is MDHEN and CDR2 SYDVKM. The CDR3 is CASSPPQGRNIQYF. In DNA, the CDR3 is TGTGCCAGCAGTCCCCCACAGGGAAGGAACATTCAGTACTTC.

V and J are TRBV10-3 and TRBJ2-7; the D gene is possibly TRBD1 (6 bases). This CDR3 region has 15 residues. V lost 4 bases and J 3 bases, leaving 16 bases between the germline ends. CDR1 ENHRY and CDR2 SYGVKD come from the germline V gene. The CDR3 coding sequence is TGTGCCATCAGTGGGTCTCGGGACACCCTCTACGAGCAGTACTTC. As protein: CAISGSRDTLYEQYF.

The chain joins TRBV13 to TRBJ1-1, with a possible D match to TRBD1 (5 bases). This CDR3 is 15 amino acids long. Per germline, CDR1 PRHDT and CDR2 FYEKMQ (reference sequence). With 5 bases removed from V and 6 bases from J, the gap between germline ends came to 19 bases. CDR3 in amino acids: CASSQYRSSESEAFF. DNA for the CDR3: TGTGCCAGCAGCCAGTACAGGTCGTCGGAGTCTGAAGCTTTCTTT.

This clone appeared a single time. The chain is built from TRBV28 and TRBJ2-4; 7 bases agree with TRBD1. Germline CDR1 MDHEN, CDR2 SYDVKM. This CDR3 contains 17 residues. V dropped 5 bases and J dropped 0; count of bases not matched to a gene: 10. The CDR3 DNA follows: TGTGCCAGCAGTACCTCCGGACAGGACGTAGCCAAAAACATTCAGTACTTC. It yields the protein CASSTSGQDVAKNIQYF.

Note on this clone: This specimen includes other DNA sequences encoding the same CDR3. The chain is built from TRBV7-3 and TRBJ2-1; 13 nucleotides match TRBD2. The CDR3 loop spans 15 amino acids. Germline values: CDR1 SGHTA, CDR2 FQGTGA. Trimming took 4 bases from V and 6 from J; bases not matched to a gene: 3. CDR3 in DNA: TGTGCCAGCAGCTCCGGACTAGCGGGAGTCAATGAGCAGTTCTTC. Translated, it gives CASSSGLAGVNEQFF. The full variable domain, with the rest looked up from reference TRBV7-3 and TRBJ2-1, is GAGVSQTPSNKVTEKGKYVELRCDPISGHTALYWYRQSLGQGPEFLIYFQGTGAADDSGLPNDRFFAVRPEGSVSTLKIQRTERGDSAVYLCASSSGLAGVNEQFFGPGTRLTVL.

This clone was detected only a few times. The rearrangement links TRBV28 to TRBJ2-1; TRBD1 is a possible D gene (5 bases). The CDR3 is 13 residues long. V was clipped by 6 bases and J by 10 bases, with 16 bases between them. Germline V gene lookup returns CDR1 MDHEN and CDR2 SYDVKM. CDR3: CASRVGARPEQFF. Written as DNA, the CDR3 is TGTGCCAGCAGGGTTGGGGCTAGGCCGGAGCAGTTCTTC.

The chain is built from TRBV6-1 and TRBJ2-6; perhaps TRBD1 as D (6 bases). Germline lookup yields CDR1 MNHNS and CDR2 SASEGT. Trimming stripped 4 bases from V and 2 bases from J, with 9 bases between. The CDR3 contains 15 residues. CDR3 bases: TGTGCCAGCAGTGGATGGACAGCTGGGGCCAACGTCCTGACTTTC. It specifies CASSGWTAGANVLTF.

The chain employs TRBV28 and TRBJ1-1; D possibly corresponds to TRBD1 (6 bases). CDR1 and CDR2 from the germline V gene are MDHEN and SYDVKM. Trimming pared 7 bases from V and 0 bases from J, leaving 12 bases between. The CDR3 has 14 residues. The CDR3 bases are TGTGCCAGCACGGGCGGACAGCTGAACACTGAAGCTTTCTTT. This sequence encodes CASTGGQLNTEAFF.

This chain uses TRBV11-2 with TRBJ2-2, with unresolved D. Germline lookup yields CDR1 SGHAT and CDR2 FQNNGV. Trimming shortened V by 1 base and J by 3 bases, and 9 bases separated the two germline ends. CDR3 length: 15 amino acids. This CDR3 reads CASSLGYGYTGELFF. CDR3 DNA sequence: TGTGCCAGCAGCTTAGGATATGGGTACACCGGGGAGCTGTTTTTT.

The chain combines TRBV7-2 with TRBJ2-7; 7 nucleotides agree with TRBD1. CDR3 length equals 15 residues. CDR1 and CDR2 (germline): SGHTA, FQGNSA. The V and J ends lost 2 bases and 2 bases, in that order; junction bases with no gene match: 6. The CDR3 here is CASSLLRTGTYEQYF. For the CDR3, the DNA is TGTGCCAGCAGCTTACTCCGGACAGGAACCTACGAGCAGTACTTC.

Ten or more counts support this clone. CDR3 protein: CSVAGQGTEAFF. The CDR3 nucleotides are TGCAGCGTTGCTGGACAGGGGACTGAAGCTTTCTTT. The J gene is TRBJ1-1, the V gene TRBV29-1; 9 bases match TRBD1. After removal of 4 bases from V and 5 bases from J, the junction contained 2 bases not matched to a gene. This CDR3 contains 12 residues. Germline CDR1 SQVTM, CDR2 ANQGSEA.

The DNA of the CDR3 is TGTGCCAGCAGTTTTGCTTATGGTAGCGGGAGAAACTACGAGCAGTACTTC. Encoded protein: CASSFAYGSGRNYEQYF. The chain couples TRBV28 to TRBJ2-7; TRBD2 matches at 9 bases. V shed 3 bases, J shed 3 bases, and the junction held 12 bases outside the gene matches. The CDR3 sequence is 17 residues long. CDR1 is MDHEN, CDR2 SYDVKM, per germline.

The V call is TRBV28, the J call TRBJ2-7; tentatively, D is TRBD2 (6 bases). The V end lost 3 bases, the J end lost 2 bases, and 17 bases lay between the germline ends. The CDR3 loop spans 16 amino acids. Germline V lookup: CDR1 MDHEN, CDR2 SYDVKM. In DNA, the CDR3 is TGTGCCAGCAGTTTTCCTCAGACTAGAAACCCCTACGAGCAGTACTTC. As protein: CASSFPQTRNPYEQYF.

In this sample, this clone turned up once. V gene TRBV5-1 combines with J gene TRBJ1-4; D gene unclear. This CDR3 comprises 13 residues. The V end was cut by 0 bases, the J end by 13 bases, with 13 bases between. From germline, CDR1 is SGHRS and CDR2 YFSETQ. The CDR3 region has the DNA TGCGCCAGCAGCTTGGTAGGTCCGCCCGGACTGTTTTTT. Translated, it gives CASSLVGPPGLFF.

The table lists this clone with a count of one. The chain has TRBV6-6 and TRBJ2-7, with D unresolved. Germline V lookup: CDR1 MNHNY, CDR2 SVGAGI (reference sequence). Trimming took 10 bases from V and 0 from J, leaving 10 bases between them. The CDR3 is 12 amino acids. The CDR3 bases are TGTGCCACCGGCACTTTCTCCTACGAGCAGTACTTC. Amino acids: CATGTFSYEQYF.

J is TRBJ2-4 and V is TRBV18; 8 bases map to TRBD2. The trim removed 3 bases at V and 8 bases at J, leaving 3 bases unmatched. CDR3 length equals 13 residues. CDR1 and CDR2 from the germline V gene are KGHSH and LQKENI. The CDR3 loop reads CASSPPGGDIQYF. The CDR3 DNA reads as TGTGCCAGCTCACCCCCCGGGGGGGACATTCAGTACTTC.

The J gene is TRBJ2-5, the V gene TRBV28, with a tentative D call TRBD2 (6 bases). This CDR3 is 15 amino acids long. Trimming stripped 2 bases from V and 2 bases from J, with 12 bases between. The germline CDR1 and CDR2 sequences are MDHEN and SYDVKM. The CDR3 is CASSLPGRGQETQYF. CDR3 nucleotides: TGTGCCAGCAGTTTACCGGGACGGGGGCAAGAGACCCAGTACTTC.

The CDR3 is CASSTEAGEGAFF. The CDR3 region has the DNA TGTGCCAGCAGCACCGAGGCGGGGGAGGGAGCTTTCTTT. V usage is TRBV7-9 and J usage is TRBJ1-1; D is possibly TRBD1 (5 bases). V was shortened by 5 bases and J by 10 bases, with 17 bases between the two germline ends. This CDR3 is built from 13 residues. CDR1 and CDR2 from the germline V gene are SEHNR and FQNEAQ (reference sequence).

The DNA of the CDR3 is TGCGCCAGCAGCCAAGGACAGGTCAGAGGCTACACCTTC. Its translation: CASSQGQVRGYTF. J is TRBJ1-2 and V is TRBV5-1, with TRBD1 identical over 7 bases. The CDR3 is 13 amino acids. With V trimmed by 4 bases and J by 8 bases, 8 bases remained unmatched. Germline V CDR1 and CDR2: SGHRS, YFSETQ. Supplemented by reference TRBV5-1 and TRBJ1-2, the full variable domain reads KAGVTQTPRYLIKTRGQQVTLSCSPISGHRSVSWYQQTPGQGLQFLFEYFSETQRNKGNFPGRFSGRQFSNSRSEMNVSTLELGDSALYLCASSQGQVRGYTFGSGTRLTVV.

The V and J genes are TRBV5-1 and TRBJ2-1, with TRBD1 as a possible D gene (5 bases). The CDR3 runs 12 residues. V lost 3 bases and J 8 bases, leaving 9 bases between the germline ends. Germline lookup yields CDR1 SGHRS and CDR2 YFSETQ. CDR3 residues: CASSSQDDEQFF. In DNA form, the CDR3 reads TGCGCCAGCAGCTCACAGGATGATGAGCAGTTCTTC. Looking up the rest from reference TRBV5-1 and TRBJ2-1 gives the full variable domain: KAGVTQTPRYLIKTRGQQVTLSCSPISGHRSVSWYQQTPGQGLQFLFEYFSETQRNKGNFPGRFSGRQFSNSRSEMNVSTLELGDSALYLCASSSQDDEQFFGPGTRLTVL.

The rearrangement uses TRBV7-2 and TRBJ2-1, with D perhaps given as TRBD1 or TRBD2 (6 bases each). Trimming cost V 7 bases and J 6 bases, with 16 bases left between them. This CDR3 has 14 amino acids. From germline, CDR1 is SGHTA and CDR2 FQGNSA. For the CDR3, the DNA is TGTGCCAGCATCCGCACCGGGGGCCTCAATGAGCAGTTCTTC. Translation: CASIRTGGLNEQFF.

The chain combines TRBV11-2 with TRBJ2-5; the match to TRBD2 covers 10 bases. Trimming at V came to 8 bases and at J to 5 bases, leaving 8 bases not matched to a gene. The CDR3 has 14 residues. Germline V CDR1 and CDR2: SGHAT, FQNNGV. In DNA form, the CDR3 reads TGTGCCAGCTCTAGCGGGAGTAGCTTGGAGACCCAGTACTTC. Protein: CASSSGSSLETQYF.

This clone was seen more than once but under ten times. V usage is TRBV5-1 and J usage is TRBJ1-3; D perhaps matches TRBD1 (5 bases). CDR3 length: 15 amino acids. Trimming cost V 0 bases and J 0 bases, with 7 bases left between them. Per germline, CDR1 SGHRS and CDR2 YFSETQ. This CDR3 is CASSLEGSSGNTIYF. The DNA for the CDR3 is TGCGCCAGCAGCTTGGAGGGGAGCTCTGGAAACACCATATATTTT. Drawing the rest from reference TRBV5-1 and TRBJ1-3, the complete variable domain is KAGVTQTPRYLIKTRGQQVTLSCSPISGHRSVSWYQQTPGQGLQFLFEYFSETQRNKGNFPGRFSGRQFSNSRSEMNVSTLELGDSALYLCASSLEGSSGNTIYFGEGSWLTVV.

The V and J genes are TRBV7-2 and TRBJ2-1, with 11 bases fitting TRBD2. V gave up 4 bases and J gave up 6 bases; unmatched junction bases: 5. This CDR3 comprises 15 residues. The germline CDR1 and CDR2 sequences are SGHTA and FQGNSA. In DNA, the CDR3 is TGTGCCAGCAGCTCGACTAGCGGGATGGGCAATGAGCAGTTCTTC. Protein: CASSSTSGMGNEQFF.

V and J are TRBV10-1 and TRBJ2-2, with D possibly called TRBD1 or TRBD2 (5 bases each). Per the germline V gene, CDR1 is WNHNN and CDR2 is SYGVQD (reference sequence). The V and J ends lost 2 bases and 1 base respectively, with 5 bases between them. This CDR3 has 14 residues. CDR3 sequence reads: CASSEGGNTGELFF. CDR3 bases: TGCGCCAGCAGTGAGGGGGGGAACACCGGGGAGCTGTTTTTT.